This record concerns one TCR beta chain sequence. J was trimmed by 5 bases and V by 4 bases; bases with no gene match: 13. Germline-derived CDR1 and CDR2 are SGHRS and YFSETQ. CDR3 size: 16 residues. The data originate from a study of identical twins. TCRdb reprocessed the 5' RACE reads via MiXCR and lists one record per CDR3 protein. This table holds 420,000 or so distinct CDR3 sequences, 18% found once. The receptor was isolated from a man aged 45-65 years in good health. The sample comprised naive T cells sorted from blood. The rearrangement uses TRBV5-1 and TRBJ2-5; 8 bases fit TRBD2. CDR3 sequence reads: CASSVGGAGVEETQYF. Here the CDR3 DNA reads TGCGCCAGCAGCGTGGGGGGAGCGGGAGTCGAGGAGACCCAGTACTTC.